These 27 T cell receptor beta chains were all obtained from the same sample, sequenced in a study of neurological immune-mediated disorders (dated 2019 in TCRdb). The library was obtained by 5' RACE. Instrument on record: Illumina HiSeq 2500. TCRdb reprocessed the public reads (quality trimming at Q25 with fastp, clone calling with MiXCR) and kept in-frame beta chains. Each record represents a unique CDR3 protein, reported with the most common genes and DNA among its rows. Here the sample has approximately 90,000 distinct CDR3 sequences; 3.5% occur a single time. The ten largest clones add up to around 5.5% of the sample. Sequenced material: PBMCs. The origin of the receptors is a woman younger than 30 with multiple sclerosis.

This clonotype was counted ten times or more. The J gene is TRBJ2-1, the V gene TRBV3-1, with unresolved D. The length of the CDR3 is 14 residues. Germline V gene sequence: CDR1 LGHDT, CDR2 YNNKEL (reference sequence). V lost 0 bases to trimming and J lost 7 bases, with 10 bases between them. For the CDR3, the DNA is TGTGCCAGCAGCCAAGACCCCGGGCCGAATGAGCAGTTCTTC. Its protein is CASSQDPGPNEQFF.

In this sample, this clonotype turned up many times. V is TRBV15 and J is TRBJ1-2; unclear D gene. Germline CDR1 is LNHNV and CDR2 is YYDKDF (reference sequence). The CDR3 covers 15 residues. The ends were cut back, 0 bases at V and 5 bases at J, with 13 bases in the middle. The CDR3, as DNA: TGTGCCACCAGCAGAGATCCAACCCTTGGGTATGGCTACACCTTC. This translates into CATSRDPTLGYGYTF.

This clonotype was seen many times. CDR3 sequence reads: CASSLASSGRGETQYF. CDR3 bases: TGCGCCAGCAGCTTGGCCAGTAGCGGGAGAGGAGAGACCCAGTACTTC. V gene TRBV5-1 combines with J gene TRBJ2-5; 9 bases are shared with TRBD2. This CDR3 spans 16 amino acids. The V gene's germline CDR1 is SGHRS and CDR2 YFSETQ. V gave up 0 bases and J gave up 4 bases; unmatched junction bases: 7.

This clonotype was observed at least ten times. V usage is TRBV21-1 and J usage is TRBJ2-7; the listed D gene, TRBD1, was not tested against the DNA. TRBV21-1 is noted as a pseudogene. The CDR3 sequence is 20 residues long. CDR3 residues: CASSNGETPNSGRDSYEQYF. The CDR3 nucleotides are TGTGCCAGCAGCAATGGAGAAACACCGAATAGTGGGCGGGACTCCTACGAGCAGTACTTC.

This clonotype was found many times. The chain recombines TRBV24-1 with TRBJ2-3; D unresolved. The CDR3 has 14 amino acids. Trimming stripped 9 bases from V and 2 bases from J, with 14 bases between. Germline CDR1 reads KGHDR; CDR2 reads SFDVKD. The CDR3 region has the DNA TGTGCCACCGTGAGAGAGGAGAACACAGATACGCAGTATTTT. Translation: CATVREENTDTQYF.

The table lists this clonotype with many counts. The CDR3 spells CSAGREDSNEKLFF. The CDR3 DNA is TGCAGTGCTGGGCGTGAGGACAGTAATGAAAAACTGTTTTTT. The chain is built from TRBV20-1 and TRBJ1-4, with D perhaps TRBD1 (6 bases). V was pared by 5 bases and J by 4 bases, with 14 bases between. This CDR3 comprises 14 residues. Per the germline V gene, CDR1 is DFQATT and CDR2 is SNEGSKA (reference sequence).

This clonotype was seen many times. This chain joins TRBV25-1 and TRBJ1-2; D is uncertain. Germline V gene data show CDR1 as MGHDK and CDR2 as SYGVNS. The CDR3 is 12 amino acids. V shed 6 bases and J shed 4 bases, with 9 bases lying between them. The CDR3 region has the DNA TGTGCCAGCAGCGATTACAGCTATGGCTACACCTTC. Amino acids: CASSDYSYGYTF.

At least ten counts were recorded for this clonotype. V usage is TRBV11-2 and J usage is TRBJ1-2; 8 nucleotides line up with TRBD1. The V and J ends lost 5 bases and 2 bases, in that order; junction bases with no gene match: 13. The germline CDR1 and CDR2 sequences are SGHAT and FQNNGV. This CDR3 has 17 residues. The CDR3 is CASSDLRGPVGNYGYTF. CDR3 bases: TGTGCCAGCAGCGACCTCAGGGGGCCAGTGGGAAACTATGGCTACACCTTC.

The J gene is TRBJ2-1, the V gene TRBV9, with D perhaps matching TRBD2 (6 bases). CDR3 size: 13 residues. The V and J ends lost 2 bases and 7 bases respectively, with 10 bases between them. Germline V gives CDR1 SGDLS, CDR2 YYNGEE. The CDR3 DNA follows: TGTGCCAGCAGCGTTGGGCTAGCGAATGAGCAGTTCTTC. It is translated as CASSVGLANEQFF.

This clonotype occurred many times. The chain joins TRBV12-3 or TRBV12-4 to TRBJ2-3; a possible D gene is TRBD1 (6 bases). Trimming left V 3 bases short and J 5 bases short, with 12 bases between. This CDR3 spans 14 amino acids. The CDR3 sequence is CASSFSSGVDTQYF. CDR3 DNA sequence: TGTGCCAGCAGTTTCTCTTCAGGGGTAGATACGCAGTATTTT.

The sample holds many counts of this clonotype. The chain joins TRBV7-6 to TRBJ2-3; D unresolved. Trimming shortened V by 1 base and J by 0 bases, and 8 bases separated the two germline ends. The CDR3 loop spans 15 amino acids. Germline V CDR1 and CDR2: SGHVS, FNYEAQ. The CDR3 sequence: CASSLGVLSTDTQYF. CDR3 nucleotide sequence: TGTGCCAGCAGCTTAGGCGTATTGAGCACAGATACGCAGTATTTT.

This clonotype has a count of ten or more. DNA of the CDR3: TGCGCCAGCAGCTCGGGACAGCCAGACACCGGGGAGCTGTTTTTT. The encoded protein is CASSSGQPDTGELFF. This chain links TRBV5-1 with TRBJ2-2; 7 bases are shared with TRBD1. Germline V gene data show CDR1 as SGHRS and CDR2 as YFSETQ. The CDR3 extends over 15 amino acids. Trimming at V came to 3 bases and at J to 3 bases, leaving 5 bases not matched to a gene.

At least ten counts were recorded for this clonotype. The chain combines TRBV6-5 with TRBJ2-4; the D gene could be TRBD1 or TRBD2 (5 bases each). Germline-derived CDR1 and CDR2 are MNHEY and SVGAGI. V dropped 5 bases and J dropped 1 base, with 18 bases sitting between them. The CDR3 has 17 amino acids. The CDR3 loop is CASSTHGAAWAKNIQYF. The CDR3 bases are TGTGCCAGCAGTACACACGGGGCTGCCTGGGCCAAAAACATTCAGTACTTC.

This clonotype has a count of ten or more. The chain carries TRBV4-1 and TRBJ1-4; D not certain. There are 15 residues in the CDR3. The germline V gene encodes CDR1 MGHRA and CDR2 YSYEKL. V lost 2 bases and J lost 6, with 13 bases in between. The CDR3 protein is CASSQYKQPHEKLFF. The CDR3 DNA reads as TGCGCCAGCAGCCAATATAAACAGCCACATGAAAAACTGTTTTTT.

The table lists this clonotype with many counts. The chain employs TRBV7-2 and TRBJ2-3; 8 nucleotides align to TRBD1. CDR1 and CDR2 from the germline V gene are SGHTA and FQGNSA. Losses at the gene ends were 5 bases for V and 4 bases for J; bases not matched to a gene: 20. The CDR3 length is 19 residues. The chain's CDR3 is CASSHPRTGLFPNSDTQYF. The CDR3 DNA reads as TGTGCCAGCAGCCACCCCAGGACAGGGTTATTTCCAAACTCAGATACGCAGTATTTT.

This clonotype was recorded many times. This chain uses TRBV20-1 with TRBJ2-5; perhaps TRBD2 as D (6 bases). V gave up 0 bases and J gave up 2 bases, with 16 bases separating them. The CDR3 is 16 amino acids. In germline, CDR1 is DFQATT, CDR2 SNEGSKA (reference sequence). For the CDR3, the DNA is TGCAGTGCTAGAGATTTGGGACTGGGCCATCAAGAGACCCAGTACTTC. Encoded protein: CSARDLGLGHQETQYF.

Regarding this clonotype: Germline and junction disagree at one end, which may indicate a read error. The J gene is TRBJ2-5, the V gene TRBV7-7; D is unclear. Looked up from germline, CDR1 is SSHAT and CDR2 is FNYEAQ (reference sequence). This CDR3 contains 13 residues. CDR3 residues: CASSLVDQETQYF. The DNA of the CDR3 is TGTGCTAGCAGCTTAGTCGACCAAGAGACCCAGTACTTC.

In its sample, this clonotype was seen many times. The chain carries TRBV3-1 and TRBJ2-5; 9 nucleotides line up with TRBD1. V dropped 4 bases and J dropped 5; count of bases not matched to a gene: 5. From germline, CDR1 is LGHDT and CDR2 YNNKEL (reference sequence). CDR3 length: 14 amino acids. CDR3 region: CASSPMTGGETQYF. CDR3 DNA sequence: TGTGCCAGCAGCCCGATGACAGGGGGGGAGACCCAGTACTTC.

Many counts were recorded for this clonotype. The chain uses TRBV20-1 and TRBJ2-7; perhaps D is TRBD1 or TRBD2 (6 bases each). The length of the CDR3 is 13 residues. The V end was cut by 6 bases, the J end by 5 bases, with 17 bases between. CDR1 and CDR2 from the germline V gene are DFQATT and SNEGSKA (reference sequence). The CDR3 is CSANLGGSHEQYF. The DNA for the CDR3 is TGCAGTGCCAACCTAGGGGGGAGCCACGAGCAGTACTTC.

This clonotype was seen at least ten times. The CDR3, as DNA: TGCGCCAGCAGCTTGGCCTCGGCTAGCGGGAGGAAGGTAGCCAAAAACATTCAGTACTTC. Its protein product is CASSLASASGRKVAKNIQYF. The chain uses TRBV5-1 and TRBJ2-4, with 11 bases lining up with TRBD2. V lost 0 bases to trimming and J lost 0 bases; unmatched junction nucleotides: 11. Germline V gene sequence: CDR1 SGHRS, CDR2 YFSETQ. The CDR3 length is 20 residues.

This clonotype was counted many times. The genes are TRBV19 and TRBJ2-3; D uncertain. This CDR3 is 11 amino acids long. V was shortened by 6 bases and J by 11 bases, with 12 bases between the two germline ends. CDR1 LNHDA and CDR2 SQIVND come from the germline V gene (reference sequence). CDR3 in DNA: TGTGCCAGTAGATTACTTGAGGTGCAGTATTTT. Protein product: CASRLLEVQYF.

This clonotype was seen ten or more times. V and J are TRBV4-1 and TRBJ2-1, with 8 bases that match TRBD2. V was clipped by 0 bases and J by 8 bases; unmatched bases: 6. This CDR3 comprises 15 residues. In germline, CDR1 is MGHRA, CDR2 YSYEKL. CDR3 sequence: CASSQDFGGGDEQFF. CDR3 nucleotides: TGCGCCAGCAGCCAAGATTTCGGGGGGGGGGATGAGCAGTTCTTC.

Of note for this clonotype: A much larger clone differs by one base, so this may be a read error. In DNA, the CDR3 is TGTGCCAGCAGTTTAGTAACCAAAGATACGCAGTATTTT. Protein: CASSLVTKDTQYF. V is TRBV27 and J is TRBJ2-3; D call uncertain. The V gene's germline CDR1 is MNHEY and CDR2 SMNVEV (reference sequence). Trimming shortened V by 2 bases and J by 5 bases, and 8 bases separated the two germline ends. This CDR3 has 13 amino acids.

This clonotype was seen at least ten times. The chain recombines TRBV9 with TRBJ1-1; 9 bases are shared with TRBD1. The CDR3 covers 15 residues. V shed 3 bases, J shed 6 bases, and the junction held 9 bases outside the gene matches. Germline values: CDR1 SGDLS, CDR2 YYNGEE. The CDR3 DNA reads as TGTGCCAGCAGCGCCTCGGGACAGGGAGTTGCTGAAGCTTTCTTT. Residues: CASSASGQGVAEAFF.

This clonotype was observed many times. The chain combines TRBV20-1 with TRBJ2-7, with 9 bases aligning to TRBD2. This CDR3 is built from 14 residues. V lost 6 bases to trimming and J lost 3 bases; unmatched junction nucleotides: 9. CDR1 is DFQATT, CDR2 SNEGSKA, per germline (reference sequence). The CDR3 bases are TGCAGTGCGGAACGACTAGCGGCAGGCTACGAGCAGTACTTC. It codes for CSAERLAAGYEQYF.

This clonotype was picked up many times. The chain employs TRBV10-3 and TRBJ1-1; D is ambiguous. CDR3 length: 19 amino acids. Per the germline V gene, CDR1 is ENHRY and CDR2 is SYGVKD. Trimming took off 0 bases at V and 3 bases at J, with 23 bases between the two ends. CDR3 in DNA: TGTGCCATCAGTGAGTCTCAGAGGATGTATTCGGCTGCGGACACTGAAGCTTTCTTT. It specifies CAISESQRMYSAADTEAFF.

The rearrangement joins TRBV3-1 to TRBJ2-7; D may be TRBD2 (5 bases). This CDR3 has 14 amino acids. Deletions cut 0 bases from V and 4 bases from J, with 10 bases between. CDR1 and CDR2 from the germline V gene are LGHDT and YNNKEL (reference sequence). CDR3 bases: TGTGCCAGCAGCCAAGATCGGGGAGTTTACGAGCAGTACTTC. Translated: CASSQDRGVYEQYF.